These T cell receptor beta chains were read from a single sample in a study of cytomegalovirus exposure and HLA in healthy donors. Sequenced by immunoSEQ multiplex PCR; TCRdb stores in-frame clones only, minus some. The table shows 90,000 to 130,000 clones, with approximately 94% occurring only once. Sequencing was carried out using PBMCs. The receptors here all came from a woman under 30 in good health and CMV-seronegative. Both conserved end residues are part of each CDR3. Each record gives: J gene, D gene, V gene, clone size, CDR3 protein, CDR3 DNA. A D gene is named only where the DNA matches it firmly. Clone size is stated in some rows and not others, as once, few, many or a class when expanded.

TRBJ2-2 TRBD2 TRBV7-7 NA CASSLGGGSGGELFF TGTGCTAGCAGCTTAGGCGGGGGTAGCGGCGGGGAGCTGTTTTTT
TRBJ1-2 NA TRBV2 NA CASSQNAGSGYTF TGTGCCAGCAGCCAGAACGCAGGGTCTGGCTACACCTTC
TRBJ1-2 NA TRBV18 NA CASSEGYGYTF TGTGCCAGCTCCGAGGGATATGGCTACACCTTC
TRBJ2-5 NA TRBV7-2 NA CASSASRPEGTQYF TGTGCCAGCAGCGCCTCACGACCGGAGGGGACCCAGTACTTC
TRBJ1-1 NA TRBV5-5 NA CASSLAPQNTEAFF TGTGCCAGCAGCTTGGCCCCACAGAACACTGAAGCTTTCTTT
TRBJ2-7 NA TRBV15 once CATSRDLGGEQYF TGTGCCACCAGCAGAGATTTAGGCGGCGAGCAGTACTTC
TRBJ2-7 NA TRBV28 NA CASSSTERNEQYF TGTGCCAGCAGTTCGACGGAGAGGAACGAGCAGTACTTC
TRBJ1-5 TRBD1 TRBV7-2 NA CASSARDSPYSNQPQHF TGTGCCAGCAGCGCCCGGGACAGCCCTTATAGCAATCAGCCCCAGCATTTT
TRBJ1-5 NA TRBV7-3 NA CASSFSGDQPQHF TGTGCCAGCAGCTTTTCGGGGGATCAGCCCCAGCATTTT
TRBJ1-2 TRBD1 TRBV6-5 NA CASKQGAWGYTF TGTGCCAGCAAACAGGGGGCTTGGGGCTACACCTTC
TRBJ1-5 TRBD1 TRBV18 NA CASSPPNRGGQPQHF TGTGCCAGCTCACCACCGAACAGGGGGGGTCAGCCCCAGCATTTT
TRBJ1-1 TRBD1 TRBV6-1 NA CASRYNRGMNTEAFF TGTGCCAGCAGGTACAACAGGGGAATGAACACTGAAGCTTTCTTT
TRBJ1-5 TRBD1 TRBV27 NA CASSSGGWQPQHF TGTGCCAGCAGTTCAGGGGGCTGGCAGCCCCAGCATTTT
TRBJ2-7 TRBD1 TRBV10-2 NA CASSEGTAYEQYF TGCGCCAGCAGTGAGGGGACAGCCTACGAGCAGTACTTC
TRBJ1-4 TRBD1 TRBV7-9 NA CASSRDRGNEKLFF TGTGCCAGCAGCCGGGACAGGGGAAATGAAAAACTGTTTTTT
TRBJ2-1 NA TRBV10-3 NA CAISIQGPEQFF TGTGCCATCAGTATACAGGGTCCTGAGCAGTTCTTC
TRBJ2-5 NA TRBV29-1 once CSALPGLARETQYF TGCAGCGCTCTCCCGGGACTGGCGAGAGAGACCCAGTACTTC
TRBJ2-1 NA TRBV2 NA CASSEDRGGEQFF TGTGCCAGCAGTGAAGACAGGGGAGGTGAGCAGTTCTTC
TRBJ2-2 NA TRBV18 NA CASTTLVPANTGELFF TGTGCCAGCACCACCCTAGTCCCAGCGAACACCGGGGAGCTGTTTTTT
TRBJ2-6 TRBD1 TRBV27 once CASSPQGVVGANVLTF TGTGCCAGCAGTCCCCAGGGGGTAGTTGGGGCCAACGTCCTGACTTTC
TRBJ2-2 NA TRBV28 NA CASKFGGVGELFF TGTGCCAGCAAATTTGGGGGCGTGGGGGAGCTGTTTTTT
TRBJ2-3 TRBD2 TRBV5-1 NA CASSPLRGGGGSDTQYF TGCGCCAGCAGTCCCCTTAGAGGCGGGGGAGGGTCAGATACGCAGTATTTT
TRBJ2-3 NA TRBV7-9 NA CASSRNWGGTDTQYF TGTGCCAGCAGCCGAAACTGGGGGGGCACAGATACGCAGTATTTT
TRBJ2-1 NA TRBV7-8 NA CASSWRGGDEQFF TGTGCCAGCAGCTGGAGGGGGGGCGATGAGCAGTTCTTC
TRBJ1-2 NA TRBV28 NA CASTPGAGYGYTF TGTGCCAGCACCCCAGGGGCAGGCTATGGCTACACCTTC
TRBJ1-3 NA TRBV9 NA CASSLREGVNTIYF TGTGCCAGCAGCCTCAGGGAGGGCGTAAACACCATATATTTT
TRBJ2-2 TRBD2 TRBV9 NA CASSAERGTNTGELFF TGTGCCAGCAGCGCGGAGCGGGGGACTAACACCGGGGAGCTGTTTTTT
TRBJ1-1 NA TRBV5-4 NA CASSLGGDPLNTEAFF TGTGCCAGCAGCTTGGGGGGGGACCCACTCAACACTGAAGCTTTCTTT
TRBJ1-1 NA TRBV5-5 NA CASRGQSTEAFF TGTGCCAGCAGGGGGCAGAGCACTGAAGCTTTCTTT
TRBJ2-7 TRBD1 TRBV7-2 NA CASSLARGSYEQYF TGTGCCAGCAGCTTAGCCAGGGGGTCCTACGAGCAGTACTTC
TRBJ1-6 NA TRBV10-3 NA CAISEVPYNSPLHF TGTGCCATCAGTGAGGTTCCTTATAATTCACCCCTCCACTTT
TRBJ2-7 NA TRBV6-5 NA CASTQGYEQYF TGTGCCAGCACACAGGGTTACGAGCAGTACTTC
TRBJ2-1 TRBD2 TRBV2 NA CASTRERGGYNEQFF TGTGCCAGCACGAGAGAGCGGGGGGGCTACAATGAGCAGTTCTTC
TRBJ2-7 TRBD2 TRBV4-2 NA CASSQVKLAGTEQYF TGTGCCAGCAGCCAAGTAAAGCTAGCGGGAACCGAGCAGTACTTC
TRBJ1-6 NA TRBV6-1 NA CASSELPGDSPLHF TGTGCCAGCAGTGAGTTGCCCGGTGATTCACCCCTCCACTTT
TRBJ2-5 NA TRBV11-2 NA CASSRRRGQGETQYF TGTGCCAGCAGCCGTCGACGGGGCCAGGGGGAGACCCAGTACTTC
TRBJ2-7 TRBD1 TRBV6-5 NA CASSYFGQGGNEQYF TGTGCCAGCAGTTACTTCGGACAGGGGGGGAACGAGCAGTACTTC
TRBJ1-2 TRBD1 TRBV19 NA CASSTTGGSGYTF TGTGCCAGTAGTACAACAGGGGGTAGCGGCTACACCTTC
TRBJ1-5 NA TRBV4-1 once CASSQGAGGNQPQHF TGCGCCAGCAGCCAAGGGGCCGGAGGTAATCAGCCCCAGCATTTT
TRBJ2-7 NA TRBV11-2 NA CASSLVFAYEQYF TGTGCCAGCAGCTTAGTTTTCGCCTACGAGCAGTACTTC
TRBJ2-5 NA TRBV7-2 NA CASSPYQETQYF TGTGCCAGCAGCCCATACCAAGAGACCCAGTACTTC
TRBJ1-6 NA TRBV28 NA CASSLTQSLHF TGTGCCAGCAGTTTAACACAATCCCTCCACTTT
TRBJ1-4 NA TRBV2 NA CASARRPGGEKLFF TGTGCCAGCGCGAGGCGGCCCGGAGGCGAAAAACTGTTTTTT
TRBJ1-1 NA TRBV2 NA CASSEKGQGRNTEAFF TGTGCCAGCAGTGAAAAAGGCCAGGGGAGGAACACTGAAGCTTTCTTT
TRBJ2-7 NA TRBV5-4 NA CASSQDLASYEQYF TGCGCCAGCAGCCAGGATCTAGCTTCCTACGAGCAGTACTTC
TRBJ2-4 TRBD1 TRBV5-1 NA CASSLGQGRDIQYF TGCGCCAGCAGCCTAGGACAGGGTAGGGACATTCAGTACTTC
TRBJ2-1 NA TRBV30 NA CAWNGQSKNNEQFF TGTGCCTGGAACGGACAATCAAAGAACAATGAGCAGTTCTTC
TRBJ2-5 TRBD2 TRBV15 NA CATSIIPGLAQETQYF TGTGCCACCAGCATAATACCGGGACTAGCTCAAGAGACCCAGTACTTC
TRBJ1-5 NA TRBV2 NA CASSALGGNQPQHF TGTGCCAGCAGCGCTCTGGGAGGGAATCAGCCCCAGCATTTT
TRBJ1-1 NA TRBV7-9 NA CASSLEQGNTEAFF TGTGCCAGCAGCTTAGAACAGGGGAACACTGAAGCTTTCTTT
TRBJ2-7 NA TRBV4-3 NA CASSQDRRGQAYEQYF TGCGCCAGCAGCCAAGATAGAAGGGGTCAAGCCTACGAGCAGTACTTC
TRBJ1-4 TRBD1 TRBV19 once CASSPTGFNEKLFF TGTGCCAGTAGCCCGACAGGGTTTAATGAAAAACTGTTTTTT
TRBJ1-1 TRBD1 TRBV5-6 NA CASRDRGGMNTEAFF TGTGCCAGCCGGGACAGGGGCGGAATGAACACTGAAGCTTTCTTT
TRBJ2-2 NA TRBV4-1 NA CASSQGRRWPPPGRPNTGELFF TGCGCCAGCAGCCAAGGTCGTCGGTGGCCCCCCCCCGGCAGGCCGAACACCGGGGAGCTGTTTTTT
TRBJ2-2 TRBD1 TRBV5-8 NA CASSLPGQGRGELFF TGTGCCAGCAGCTTGCCGGGACAGGGTAGGGGGGAGCTGTTTTTT
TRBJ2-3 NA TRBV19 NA CASSKNGALRDTQYF TGTGCCAGTAGTAAAAATGGGGCCTTGCGGGATACGCAGTATTTT